The rows below give T cell receptor beta chains drawn from one sample of a study of identical twins. From the 5' RACE reads, TCRdb called clonotypes with MiXCR, one entry per CDR3 protein. The sample has 550,000 to 700,000 distinct CDR3 sequences; over 8.5% are singletons. These data are also associated with another study on yellow fever vaccine responses in identical twins.

The sequencing input was PBMCs. The receptors here all came from a young woman in good health. Both conserved end residues are part of each CDR3. Fields, in order: V gene, CDR3 protein.

>TRBV29-1
CSVEVEDLDNYGYTF
>TRBV12-3/TRBV12-4
CASSAAGLGNTEAFF
>TRBV20-1
CCAWRPRDNLAKNIQYF
>TRBV6-5
CASSYALAGPNEQFF
>TRBV7-9
CASSPGSGQFTGELFF
>TRBV11-2
CASSLGGRNSGTDTQYF
>TRBV18
CASSPPGGSAITEAFF
>TRBV12-3/TRBV12-4
CASSYLGQGAPLHF
>TRBV5-1
CASSLTGTGNSPLHF
>TRBV20-1
CSAGKGTSGGYEQYF
>TRBV29-1
CSVARDITYEQYF
>TRBV11-2
CASNLAGQKSYEQYF
>TRBV24-1
CATSDPSTSGESDTQYF
>TRBV7-9
CASRPNGGGHEQYF
>TRBV20-1
CSAIKSGLAGEQFF
>TRBV6-2/TRBV6-3
CASSYAAGHRETQYF
>TRBV7-2
CASSLGEALTTGELFF
>TRBV7-2
CASSTRAGATPQYF
>TRBV6-5
CASSYQVHSSYEQYF
>TRBV12-3/TRBV12-4
CASTPLGGTGRAFF
>TRBV10-3
CAISVQGQKMGEQYF
>TRBV7-9
CASSPRAGVHTQYF
>TRBV19
CASSLPWTGEKGELFF
>TRBV10-3
CAIFTPGQGYDEQFF
>TRBV5-1
CASSQGTGNGYTF
>TRBV29-1
CSVEWDRDHPSGEQYF
>TRBV6-1
CASSKTSGAYNEQFF
>TRBV29-1
CSARTGLSGELFF